This T cell receptor (beta chain) was identified during a study of T cell responses to AZD1222 COVID-19 vaccine. Looked up from germline, CDR1 is SEHNR and CDR2 is FQNEAQ (reference sequence). Trimming removed 5 bases from V and 9 bases from J; junction bases left unmatched: 12. This CDR3 is built from 15 residues. This clone was seen once. The repertoire was sequenced with immunoSEQ multiplex PCR; TCRdb's copy has only in-frame clones and lacks some. The sample consists of about 140,000 clones, 80% to 95% of them appearing once. V gene TRBV7-9 combines with J gene TRBJ2-1; 8 nucleotides align to TRBD2. This receptor was taken from an adult in good health. Sample: peripheral blood, taken on day 0 of AZD1222 vaccination. The CDR3 reads CASSAQGLAGGEQFF. The CDR3 region has the DNA TGTGCCAGCAGCGCCCAAGGACTAGCCGGTGGTGAGCAGTTCTTC.